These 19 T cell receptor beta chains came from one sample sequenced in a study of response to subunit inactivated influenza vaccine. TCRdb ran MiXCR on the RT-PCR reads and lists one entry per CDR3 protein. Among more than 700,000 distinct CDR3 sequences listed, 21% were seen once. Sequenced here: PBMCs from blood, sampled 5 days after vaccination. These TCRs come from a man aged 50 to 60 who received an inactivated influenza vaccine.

CDR3 coding DNA: TGCAGTGTCGGAAACGGGCTCATGAACACTGAAGCTTTCTTT. Residues: CSVGNGLMNTEAFF. V and J are TRBV20-1 and TRBJ1-1; no firm D call. Germline values: CDR1 DFQATT, CDR2 SNEGSKA (reference sequence). The CDR3 consists of 14 residues. V was trimmed by 7 bases and J by 0 bases, leaving 15 bases between them.

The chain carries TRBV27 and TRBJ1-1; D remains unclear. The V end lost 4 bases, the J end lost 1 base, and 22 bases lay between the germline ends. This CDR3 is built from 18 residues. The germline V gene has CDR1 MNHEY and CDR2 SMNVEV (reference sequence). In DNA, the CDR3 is TGTGCCAGCAGTTCCTTATCTTCCGGCACGGGGAGGAACACTGAAGCTTTCTTT. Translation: CASSSLSSGTGRNTEAFF.

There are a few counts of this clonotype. CDR3 DNA sequence: TGTGCCAGCAGGGGGGGGACTAGCGGTAATCAAGAGACCCAGTACTTC. It encodes CASRGGTSGNQETQYF. This rearrangement joins TRBV7-2 to TRBJ2-5; TRBD2 matches 11 bases. The length of the CDR3 is 16 residues. CDR1 and CDR2 from the germline V gene are SGHTA and FQGNSA. Trimming at V came to 6 bases and at J to 2 bases, leaving 8 bases not matched to a gene.

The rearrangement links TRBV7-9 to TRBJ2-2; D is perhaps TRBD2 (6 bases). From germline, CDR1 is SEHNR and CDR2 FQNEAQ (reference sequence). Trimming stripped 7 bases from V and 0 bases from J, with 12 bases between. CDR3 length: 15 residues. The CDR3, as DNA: TGTGCCAGCAAAATTAGCGGAGCGAACACCGGGGAGCTGTTTTTT. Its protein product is CASKISGANTGELFF.

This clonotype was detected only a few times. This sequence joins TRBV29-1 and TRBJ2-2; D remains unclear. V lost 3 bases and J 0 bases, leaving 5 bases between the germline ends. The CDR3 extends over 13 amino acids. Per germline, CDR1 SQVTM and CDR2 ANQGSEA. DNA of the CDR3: TGCAGCGTTGATGGGGCGAACACCGGGGAGCTGTTTTTT. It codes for CSVDGANTGELFF.

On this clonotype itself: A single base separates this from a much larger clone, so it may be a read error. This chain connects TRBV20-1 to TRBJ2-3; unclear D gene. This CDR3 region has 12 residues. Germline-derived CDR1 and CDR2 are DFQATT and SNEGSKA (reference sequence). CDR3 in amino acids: CSARSYTDAQYF. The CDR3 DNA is TGCAGTGCTAGGTCCTACACAGATGCGCAGTATTTT.

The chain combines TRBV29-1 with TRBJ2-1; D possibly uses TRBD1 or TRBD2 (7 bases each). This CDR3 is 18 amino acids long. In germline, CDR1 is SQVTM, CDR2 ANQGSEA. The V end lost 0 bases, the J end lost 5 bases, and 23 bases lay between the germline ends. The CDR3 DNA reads TGCAGCGTTGAAGATGGGACAGAAGAGCGACTAGCCGACAATGAGCAGTTCTTC. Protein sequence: CSVEDGTEERLADNEQFF.

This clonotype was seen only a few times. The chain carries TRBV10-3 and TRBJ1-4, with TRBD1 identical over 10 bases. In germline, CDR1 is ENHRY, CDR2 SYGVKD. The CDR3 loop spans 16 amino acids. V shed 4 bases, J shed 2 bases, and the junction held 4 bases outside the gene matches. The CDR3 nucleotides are TGTGCCATCAGTGCTGACAGGGGGCGGACTAATGAAAAACTGTTTTTT. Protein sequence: CAISADRGRTNEKLFF.

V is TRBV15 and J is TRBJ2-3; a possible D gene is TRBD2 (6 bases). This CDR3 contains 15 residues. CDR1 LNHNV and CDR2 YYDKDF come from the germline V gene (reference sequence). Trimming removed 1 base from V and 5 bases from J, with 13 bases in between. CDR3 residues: CATSRATGTGDTQYF. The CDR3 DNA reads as TGTGCCACCAGCAGAGCCACCGGGACTGGAGATACGCAGTATTTT. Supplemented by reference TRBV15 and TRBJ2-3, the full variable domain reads DAMVIQNPRYQVTQFGKPVTLSCSQTLNHNVMYWYQQKSSQAPKLLFHYYDKDFNNEADTPDNFQSRRPNTSFCFLDIRSPGLGDTAMYLCATSRATGTGDTQYFGPGTRLTVL.

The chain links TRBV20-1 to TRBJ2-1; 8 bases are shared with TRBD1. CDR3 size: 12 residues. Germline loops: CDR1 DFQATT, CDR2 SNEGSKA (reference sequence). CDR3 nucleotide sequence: TGCAGCCCGGGACAGGACAACAATGAGCAGTTCTTC. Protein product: CSPGQDNNEQFF.

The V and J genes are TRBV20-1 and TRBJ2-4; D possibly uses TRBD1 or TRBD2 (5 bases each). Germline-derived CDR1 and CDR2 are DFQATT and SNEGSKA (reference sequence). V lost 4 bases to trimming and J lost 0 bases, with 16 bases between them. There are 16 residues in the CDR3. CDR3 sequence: CSATVVGDPAKNIQYF. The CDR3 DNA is TGCAGTGCTACTGTGGTGGGGGACCCAGCCAAAAACATTCAGTACTTC.

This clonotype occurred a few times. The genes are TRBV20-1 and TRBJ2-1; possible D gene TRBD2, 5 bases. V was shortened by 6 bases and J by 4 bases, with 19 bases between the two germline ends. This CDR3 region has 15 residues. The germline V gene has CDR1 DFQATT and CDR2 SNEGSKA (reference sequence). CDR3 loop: CSAYSPGNLYNEQFF. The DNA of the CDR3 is TGCAGTGCATACAGTCCGGGGAACCTTTACAATGAGCAGTTCTTC.

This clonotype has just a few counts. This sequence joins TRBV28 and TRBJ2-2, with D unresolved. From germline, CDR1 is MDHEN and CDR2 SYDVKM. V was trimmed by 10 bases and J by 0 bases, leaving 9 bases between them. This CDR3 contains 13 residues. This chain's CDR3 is CATRRTNTGELFF. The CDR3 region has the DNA TGTGCCACCCGACGTACGAACACCGGGGAGCTGTTTTTT.

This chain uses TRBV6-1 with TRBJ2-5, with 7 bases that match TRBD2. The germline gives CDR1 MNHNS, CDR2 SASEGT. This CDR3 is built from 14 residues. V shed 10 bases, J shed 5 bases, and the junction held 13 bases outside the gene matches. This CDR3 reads CATSARGDGETQYF. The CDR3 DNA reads TGTGCCACCTCCGCCCGGGGGGATGGGGAGACCCAGTACTTC.

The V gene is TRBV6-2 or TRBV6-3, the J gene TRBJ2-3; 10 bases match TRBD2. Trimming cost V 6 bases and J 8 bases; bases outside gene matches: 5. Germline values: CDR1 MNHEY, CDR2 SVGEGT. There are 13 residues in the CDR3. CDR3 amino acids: CASRLAGLGTQYF. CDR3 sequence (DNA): TGTGCCAGCAGACTAGCGGGACTGGGTACGCAGTATTTT.

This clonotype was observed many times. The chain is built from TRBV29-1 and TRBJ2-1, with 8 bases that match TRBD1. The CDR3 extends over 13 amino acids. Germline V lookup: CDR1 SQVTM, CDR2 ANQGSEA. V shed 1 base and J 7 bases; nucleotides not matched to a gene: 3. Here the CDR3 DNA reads TGCAGCGTTGAAGTGGACAGGGCTAATGAGCAGTTCTTC. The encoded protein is CSVEVDRANEQFF.

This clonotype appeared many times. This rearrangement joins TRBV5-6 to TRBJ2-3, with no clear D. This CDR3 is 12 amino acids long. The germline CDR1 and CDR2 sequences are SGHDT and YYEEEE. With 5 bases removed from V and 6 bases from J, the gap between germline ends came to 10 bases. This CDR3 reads CASSTAGDTQYF. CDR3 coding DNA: TGTGCCAGCAGTACCGCCGGGGATACGCAGTATTTT.

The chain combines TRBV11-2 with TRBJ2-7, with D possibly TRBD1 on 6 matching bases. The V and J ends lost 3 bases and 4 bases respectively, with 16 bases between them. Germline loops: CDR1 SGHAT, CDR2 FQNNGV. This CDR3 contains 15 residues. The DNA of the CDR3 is TGTGCCAGCAGCTTGCAGGGGCGCTGGGCTTACGAGCAGTACTTC. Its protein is CASSLQGRWAYEQYF.

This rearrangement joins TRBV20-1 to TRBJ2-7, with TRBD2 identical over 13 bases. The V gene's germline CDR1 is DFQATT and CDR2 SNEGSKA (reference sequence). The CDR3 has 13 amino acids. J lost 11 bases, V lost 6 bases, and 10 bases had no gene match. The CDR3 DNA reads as TGCAGTGCGGGGGGACTAGCGGGAACCGTGGAGTACTTC. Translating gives CSAGGLAGTVEYF.